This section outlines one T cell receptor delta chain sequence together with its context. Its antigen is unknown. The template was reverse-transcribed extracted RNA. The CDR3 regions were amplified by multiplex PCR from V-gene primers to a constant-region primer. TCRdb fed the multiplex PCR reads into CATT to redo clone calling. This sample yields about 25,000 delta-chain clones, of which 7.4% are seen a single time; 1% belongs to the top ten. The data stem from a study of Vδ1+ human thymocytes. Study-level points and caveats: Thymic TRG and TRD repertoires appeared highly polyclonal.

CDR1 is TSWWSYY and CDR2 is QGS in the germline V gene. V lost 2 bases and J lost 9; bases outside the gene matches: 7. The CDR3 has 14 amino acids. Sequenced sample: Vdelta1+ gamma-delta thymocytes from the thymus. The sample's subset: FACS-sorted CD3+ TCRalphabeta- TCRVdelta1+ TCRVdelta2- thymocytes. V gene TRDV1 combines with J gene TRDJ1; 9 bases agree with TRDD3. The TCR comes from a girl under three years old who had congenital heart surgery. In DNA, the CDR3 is TGTGCTCTTGGGGAATCTTTGGGGGATAATGAACTCATCTTT. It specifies CALGESLGDNELIF.